The 18 T cell receptor beta chains listed next were all sequenced from one sample in a study of T cells after yellow fever vaccination. MiXCR, run by TCRdb on the 5' RACE reads, gives a single entry per CDR3 protein. The sample records more than 300,000 distinct CDR3 sequences, about 6.6% being singletons. The specimen comprised PBMCs, sampled roughly seven weeks after the first yellow fever vaccination. The receptor set was obtained from a man in his late teens or twenties who received the YFV17D yellow fever vaccine.

This clonotype was observed a handful of times. This rearrangement joins TRBV7-2 to TRBJ2-7; possible D gene TRBD1, 6 bases. Germline loops: CDR1 SGHTA, CDR2 FQGNSA. Trimming took 5 bases from V and 5 from J, leaving 16 bases between them. The CDR3 length is 14 residues. The CDR3: CASSRRTADNEQYF. DNA of the CDR3: TGTGCCAGCAGCCGAAGGACAGCCGATAACGAGCAGTACTTC. Filled out from reference TRBV7-2 and TRBJ2-7, the complete variable domain reads GAGVSQSPSNKVTEKGKDVELRCDPISGHTALYWYRQSLGQGLEFLIYFQGNSAPDKSGLPSDRFSAERTGGSVSTLTIQRTQQEDSAVYLCASSRRTADNEQYFGPGTRLTVT.

There are a few counts of this clonotype. The chain uses TRBV6-2 or TRBV6-3 and TRBJ1-1; D call uncertain. Germline loops: CDR1 MNHEY, CDR2 SVGEGT. Trimming stripped 6 bases from V and 0 bases from J, with 11 bases between. There are 14 residues in the CDR3. For the CDR3, the DNA is TGTGCCAGCAGGGTACAGAGCATGAACACTGAAGCTTTCTTT. Encoded protein: CASRVQSMNTEAFF.

This clonotype was detected many times. The J gene is TRBJ2-5, the V gene TRBV5-1; 9 nucleotides align to TRBD1. Germline lookup yields CDR1 SGHRS and CDR2 YFSETQ. Trimming at V came to 4 bases and at J to 5 bases, leaving 6 bases not matched to a gene. CDR3 length: 14 residues. CDR3 bases: TGCGCCAGCAGCCAACAGGGGGCTAGGGAGACCCAGTACTTC. It is translated as CASSQQGARETQYF.

This clonotype was counted at least ten times. The genes are TRBV9 and TRBJ1-1, with a tentative D call TRBD1 (6 bases). Germline V gene lookup returns CDR1 SGDLS and CDR2 YYNGEE. The CDR3 sequence is 14 residues long. Trimming removed 6 bases at V and 6 bases at J, with 18 bases between. The CDR3 DNA follows: TGTGCCAGCAACCCAGGGGAACCGGGATCTGAAGCTTTCTTT. Its translation is CASNPGEPGSEAFF. The full variable domain, completed using reference TRBV9 and TRBJ1-1, is DSGVTQTPKHLITATGQRVTLRCSPRSGDLSVYWYQQSLDQGLQFLIQYYNGEERAKGNILERFSAQQFPDLHSELNLSSLELGDSALYFCASNPGEPGSEAFFGQGTRLTVV.

V and J are TRBV20-1 and TRBJ1-6; D gene uncertain. The germline V and J ends were trimmed by 0 bases and 9 bases, with 18 bases remaining between them. Germline values: CDR1 DFQATT, CDR2 SNEGSKA (reference sequence). This CDR3 spans 16 amino acids. CDR3 DNA sequence: TGCAGTGCTAGAGATAGGGCAGGCATTTGGGGTTCACCCCTCCACTTT. It yields the protein CSARDRAGIWGSPLHF.

The genes are TRBV7-9 and TRBJ2-5, with D unresolved. The CDR3 covers 14 residues. V gave up 2 bases and J gave up 5 bases, with 12 bases separating them. Germline CDR1 is SEHNR and CDR2 is FQNEAQ (reference sequence). CDR3: CASSLNRAVETQYF. The CDR3 DNA is TGTGCCAGCAGCTTAAACCGGGCGGTGGAGACCCAGTACTTC.

The chain carries TRBV6-5 and TRBJ2-1; 11 bases align to TRBD2. The junction had 11 bases not matched to a gene; V was cut back by 0 bases and J by 10 bases. The CDR3 has 17 amino acids. The V gene's germline CDR1 is MNHEY and CDR2 SVGAGI. The CDR3 here is CASSYSLSGGAMEEQFF. CDR3 sequence (DNA): TGTGCCAGCAGTTACTCCCTTAGCGGGGGGGCAATGGAAGAGCAGTTCTTC.

V and J are TRBV5-1 and TRBJ2-3, with 8 bases identical to TRBD1. CDR1 is SGHRS and CDR2 is YFSETQ in the germline V gene. The CDR3 totals 15 residues. V dropped 0 bases and J dropped 4; count of bases not matched to a gene: 4. CDR3 loop: CASSLGQGLADTQYF. Here the CDR3 DNA reads TGCGCCAGCAGCTTGGGACAGGGGCTTGCAGATACGCAGTATTTT.

The CDR3 coding sequence is TGTGCCAGCAGCCCTCGGTTGGCTAGCGGATACACAGATACGCAGTATTTT. This encodes CASSPRLASGYTDTQYF. The chain is built from TRBV7-2 and TRBJ2-3; 7 bases fit TRBD2. The CDR3 consists of 17 residues. Germline trimming cut 5 bases from V and 2 bases from J; bases unmatched to any gene: 13. CDR1 and CDR2 from the germline V gene are SGHTA and FQGNSA.

This chain's CDR3 is CASSLEQDFYGYTF. The CDR3, as DNA: TGTGCCAGCAGCTTAGAGCAGGACTTCTATGGCTACACCTTC. J is TRBJ1-2 and V is TRBV7-8; D not certain. The CDR3 is 14 amino acids. Per germline, CDR1 SGHVS and CDR2 FQNEAQ. The germline V and J ends were trimmed by 1 base and 4 bases, with 10 bases remaining between them.

The chain carries TRBV20-1 and TRBJ1-3, with D unclear. CDR1 is DFQATT, CDR2 SNEGSKA, per germline (reference sequence). This CDR3 contains 13 residues. With 0 bases removed from V and 4 bases from J, the gap between germline ends came to 7 bases. The CDR3: CSARDPVGNTIYF. As DNA, the CDR3 is TGCAGTGCTAGAGATCCAGTGGGAAACACCATATATTTT.

The V call is TRBV2, the J call TRBJ1-1; D is undetermined. The germline CDR1 and CDR2 sequences are SNHLY and FYNNEI. Trimming removed 6 bases from V and 1 base from J, with 9 bases in between. The CDR3 has 13 residues. In nucleotides, the CDR3 is TGTGCCAGCAGCGGGTCCGGGAACACTGAAGCTTTCTTT. Protein: CASSGSGNTEAFF.

This clonotype was detected only a few times. The chain joins TRBV5-1 to TRBJ2-7; D could derive from TRBD1 or TRBD2 (6 bases each). Germline assignment: CDR1 SGHRS and CDR2 YFSETQ. The CDR3 has 16 residues. The germline V and J ends were trimmed by 4 bases and 4 bases, with 21 bases remaining between them. CDR3 loop: CASSPGAGAGTYEQYF. Here the CDR3 DNA reads TGCGCCAGCAGCCCGGGGGCAGGGGCAGGGACTTACGAGCAGTACTTC.

The V and J genes are TRBV20-1 and TRBJ1-1; no firm D call. This CDR3 contains 12 residues. Germline V lookup: CDR1 DFQATT, CDR2 SNEGSKA (reference sequence). The V end was cut by 3 bases, the J end by 5 bases, with 10 bases between. CDR3 DNA sequence: TGCAGTGCTAGTGTAAGAGCAACTGAAGCTTTCTTT. This codes for CSASVRATEAFF.

There are a few counts of this clonotype. V usage is TRBV5-5 and J usage is TRBJ2-3; TRBD2 is a possible D gene (6 bases). This CDR3 is built from 15 residues. V was cut by 4 bases and J by 4 bases, with 16 bases left in between. Germline CDR1 and CDR2: SGHKS and YYEKEE (reference sequence). CDR3 in DNA: TGTGCCAGCAGCCTACCTAGGAGGGGCGCAGATACGCAGTATTTT. Its protein is CASSLPRRGADTQYF.

This clonotype was seen many times. V gene TRBV4-3 combines with J gene TRBJ2-1; D is perhaps TRBD2 (5 bases). Germline-derived CDR1 and CDR2 are LGHNA and YSLEER. This CDR3 has 14 amino acids. Trimming removed 4 bases at V and 10 bases at J, with 17 bases between. CDR3 sequence reads: CASSRRTSVWEQFF. CDR3 nucleotides: TGCGCCAGCAGCCGACGGACTTCGGTATGGGAGCAGTTCTTC.

This chain connects TRBV7-3 to TRBJ2-7, with 8 bases matching TRBD1. CDR1 and CDR2 from the germline V gene are SGHTA and FQGTGA. The CDR3 contains 15 residues. Losses at the gene ends were 3 bases for V and 0 bases for J; bases not matched to a gene: 4. The CDR3 is CASSFGQGGSYEQYF. Here the CDR3 DNA reads TGTGCCAGCAGCTTTGGACAGGGAGGCTCCTACGAGCAGTACTTC.

This chain links TRBV29-1 with TRBJ2-2; D is ambiguous. Germline loops: CDR1 SQVTM, CDR2 ANQGSEA. CDR3 length: 14 residues. V was cut by 6 bases and J by 0 bases, with 11 bases left in between. CDR3 sequence reads: CSVLDGSNTGELFF. DNA of the CDR3: TGCAGCGTCCTGGACGGGTCGAACACCGGGGAGCTGTTTTTT.